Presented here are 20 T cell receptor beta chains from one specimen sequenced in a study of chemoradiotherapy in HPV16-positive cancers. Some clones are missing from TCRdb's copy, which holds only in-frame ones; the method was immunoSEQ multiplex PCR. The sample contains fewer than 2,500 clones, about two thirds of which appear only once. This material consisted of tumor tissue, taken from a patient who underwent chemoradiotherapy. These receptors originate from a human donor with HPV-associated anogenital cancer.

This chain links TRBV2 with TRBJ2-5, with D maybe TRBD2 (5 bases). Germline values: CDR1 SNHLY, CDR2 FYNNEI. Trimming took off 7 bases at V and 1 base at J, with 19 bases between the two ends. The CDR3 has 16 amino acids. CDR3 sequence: CASILAGNSPQETQYF. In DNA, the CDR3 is TGTGCCAGCATCCTAGCCGGAAACTCCCCCCAAGAGACCCAGTACTTC. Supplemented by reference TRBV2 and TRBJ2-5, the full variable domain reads EPEVTQTPSHQVTQMGQEVILRCVPISNHLYFYWYRQILGQKVEFLVSFYNNEISEKSEIFDDQFSVERPDGSNFTLKIRSTKLEDSAMYFCASILAGNSPQETQYFGPGTRLLVL.

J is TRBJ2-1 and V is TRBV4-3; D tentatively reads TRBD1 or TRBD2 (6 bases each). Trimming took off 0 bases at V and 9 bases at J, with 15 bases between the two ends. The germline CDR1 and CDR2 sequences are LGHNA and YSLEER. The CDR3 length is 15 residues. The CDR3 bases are TGCGCCAGCAGCCAAGATGGACAGCCGGAGGGTGAGCAGTTCTTC. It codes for CASSQDGQPEGEQFF.

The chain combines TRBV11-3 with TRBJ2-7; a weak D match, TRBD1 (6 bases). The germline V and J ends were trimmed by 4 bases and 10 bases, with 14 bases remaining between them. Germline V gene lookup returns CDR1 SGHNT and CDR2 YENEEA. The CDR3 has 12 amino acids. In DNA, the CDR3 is TGTGCCAGCAGCTATACAGGGTTAGAACAGTACTTC. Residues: CASSYTGLEQYF.

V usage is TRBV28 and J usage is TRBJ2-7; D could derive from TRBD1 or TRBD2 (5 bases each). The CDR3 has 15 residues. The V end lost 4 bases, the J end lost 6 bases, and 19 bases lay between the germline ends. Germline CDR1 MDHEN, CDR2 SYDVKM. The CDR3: CASSSVSAGAGEQYF. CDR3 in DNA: TGTGCCAGCAGTTCTGTCTCGGCCGGGGCGGGCGAGCAGTACTTC.

The CDR3 nucleotides are TGTGCCAGCAGCGTCGCCGGAGGGCCTGGAAACACCATATATTTT. Its translation: CASSVAGGPGNTIYF. The chain recombines TRBV9 with TRBJ1-3; no definite D call. CDR3 length: 15 residues. CDR1 and CDR2 from the germline V gene are SGDLS and YYNGEE. The V and J ends lost 2 bases and 2 bases respectively, with 11 bases between them.

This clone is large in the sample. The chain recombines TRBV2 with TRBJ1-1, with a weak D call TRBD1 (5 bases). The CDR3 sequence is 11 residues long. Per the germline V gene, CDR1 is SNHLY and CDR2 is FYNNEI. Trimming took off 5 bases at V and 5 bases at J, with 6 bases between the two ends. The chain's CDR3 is CASSRQTEAFF. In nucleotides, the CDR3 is TGTGCCAGCAGTCGACAGACTGAAGCTTTCTTT.

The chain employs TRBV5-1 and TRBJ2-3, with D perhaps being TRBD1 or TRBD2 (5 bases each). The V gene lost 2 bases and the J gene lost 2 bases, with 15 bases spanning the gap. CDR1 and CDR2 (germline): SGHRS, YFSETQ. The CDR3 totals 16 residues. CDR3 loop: CASSFRPGANTDTQYF. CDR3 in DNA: TGCGCCAGCAGCTTTAGACCCGGGGCTAACACAGATACGCAGTATTTT.

The CDR3 nucleotides read TGTGCCTCGGGACTAGCGGGAGGCTTAGGCGTGATGGAGACCCAGTACTTC. It is translated as CASGLAGGLGVMETQYF. J is TRBJ2-5 and V is TRBV10-3, with 15 bases identical to TRBD2. CDR3 size: 17 residues. The J segment lost 5 bases and the V segment lost 11 bases, leaving 15 bases of the junction unmatched. Germline CDR1 and CDR2: ENHRY and SYGVKD.

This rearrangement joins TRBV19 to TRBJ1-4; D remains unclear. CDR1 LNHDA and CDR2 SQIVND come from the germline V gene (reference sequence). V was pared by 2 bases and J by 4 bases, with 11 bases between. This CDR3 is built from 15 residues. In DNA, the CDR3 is TGTGCCAGTAGTATATGGTCGGCCGATAATGAAAAACTGTTTTTT. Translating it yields CASSIWSADNEKLFF.

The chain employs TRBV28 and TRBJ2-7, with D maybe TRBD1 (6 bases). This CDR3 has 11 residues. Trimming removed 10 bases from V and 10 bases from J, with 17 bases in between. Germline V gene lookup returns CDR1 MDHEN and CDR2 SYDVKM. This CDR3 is CATNTGSIQYV. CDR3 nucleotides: TGTGCCACCAACACAGGGAGTATACAGTACGTC.

This CDR3 reads CASSQESLLSYEQYF. DNA of the CDR3: TGCGCCAGCAGCCAAGAAAGCCTTTTGTCCTACGAGCAGTACTTC. This rearrangement joins TRBV4-3 to TRBJ2-7; D call uncertain. V lost 0 bases and J lost 1, with 10 bases in between. The CDR3 loop spans 15 amino acids. Germline V gene data show CDR1 as LGHNA and CDR2 as YSLEER.

Written as DNA, the CDR3 is TGTGCCTGGAGTGGGGTCCTATCCCATAACTATGGCTACACCTTC. Translating it yields CAWSGVLSHNYGYTF. This rearrangement joins TRBV30 to TRBJ1-2; D gene ambiguous. Germline loops: CDR1 GTSNPN, CDR2 SVGIG (reference sequence). This CDR3 contains 15 residues. Trimming cost V 1 base and J 1 base, with 13 bases left between them.

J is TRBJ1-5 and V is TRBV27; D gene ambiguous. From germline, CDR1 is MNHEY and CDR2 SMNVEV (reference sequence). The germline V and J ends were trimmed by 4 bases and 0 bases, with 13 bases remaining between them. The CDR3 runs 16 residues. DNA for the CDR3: TGTGCCAGCAGTTCCACTGGGGTGAGTAGCAATCAGCCCCAGCATTTT. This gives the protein CASSSTGVSSNQPQHF.

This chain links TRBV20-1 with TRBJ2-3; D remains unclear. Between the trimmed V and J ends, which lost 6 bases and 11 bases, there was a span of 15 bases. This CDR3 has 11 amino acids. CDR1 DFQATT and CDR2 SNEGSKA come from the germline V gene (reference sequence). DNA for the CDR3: TGCAGTGCACATCTCCCCTTCGGGCAGTATTTT. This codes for CSAHLPFGQYF.

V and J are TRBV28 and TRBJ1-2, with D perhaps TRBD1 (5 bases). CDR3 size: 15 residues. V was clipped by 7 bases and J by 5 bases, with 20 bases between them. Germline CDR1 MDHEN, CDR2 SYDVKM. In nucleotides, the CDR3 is TGTGCCAGCAATAGTAATACAGGATTTAGTTATGGCTACACCTTC. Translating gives CASNSNTGFSYGYTF.

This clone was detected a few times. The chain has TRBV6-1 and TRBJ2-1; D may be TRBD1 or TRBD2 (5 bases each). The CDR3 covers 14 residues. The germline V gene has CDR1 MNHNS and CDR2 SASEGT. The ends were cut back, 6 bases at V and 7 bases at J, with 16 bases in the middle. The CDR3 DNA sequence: TGTGCCAGCAGGAGGGGACCCTTGGGGAATGAGCAGTTCTTC. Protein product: CASRRGPLGNEQFF.

The CDR3 DNA sequence: TGCGCCAGCAGCTTCGGGACTAGCGGGGGCCGGAAGACCCAGTACTTC. Translated: CASSFGTSGGRKTQYF. The V and J genes are TRBV5-1 and TRBJ2-5, with 14 bases lining up with TRBD2. The V segment lost 2 bases and the J segment 6 bases; nucleotides outside the gene matches: 6. Germline V gives CDR1 SGHRS, CDR2 YFSETQ. The CDR3 totals 16 residues.

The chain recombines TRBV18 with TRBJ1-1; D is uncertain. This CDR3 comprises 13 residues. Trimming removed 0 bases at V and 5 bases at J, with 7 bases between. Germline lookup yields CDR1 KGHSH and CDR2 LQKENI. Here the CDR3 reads CASSPPSWTEAFF. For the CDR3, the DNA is TGTGCCAGCTCACCACCCAGCTGGACTGAAGCTTTCTTT.

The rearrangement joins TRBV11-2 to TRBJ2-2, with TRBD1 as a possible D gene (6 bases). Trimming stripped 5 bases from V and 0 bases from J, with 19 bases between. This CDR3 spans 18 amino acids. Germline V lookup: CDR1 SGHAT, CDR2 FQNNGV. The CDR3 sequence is CASSKRDPRGANTGELFF. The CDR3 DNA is TGTGCCAGCAGCAAACGCGACCCCAGGGGAGCGAACACCGGGGAGCTGTTTTTT.

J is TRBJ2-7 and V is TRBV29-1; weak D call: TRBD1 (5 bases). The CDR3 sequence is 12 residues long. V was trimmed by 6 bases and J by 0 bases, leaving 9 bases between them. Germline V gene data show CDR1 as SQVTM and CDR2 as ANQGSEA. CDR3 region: CSVARDSYEQYF. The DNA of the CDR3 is TGCAGCGTGGCCAGGGACTCCTACGAGCAGTACTTC.